This TCR beta chain was sequenced during a study of blood T cells in healthy people across ages. Combining a sample-barcoded 5' primer with a J-beta primer mix, a second PCR ran for roughly 7 to 11 cycles. Using its own MiXCR run on the 5' RACE reads, TCRdb lists one record per CDR3 protein. This repertoire shows 450,000 to 700,000 distinct CDR3 sequences, approximately 27% found once; its top ten account for about 18%. This clonotype was counted only a few times. CDR1 is SGHRS, CDR2 YFSETQ, per germline. The V segment lost 6 bases and the J segment 7 bases; nucleotides outside the gene matches: 6. This CDR3 is built from 14 residues.

This chain joins TRBV5-1 and TRBJ1-6; 8 positions agree with TRBD1. What was sequenced was blood. This sequence originates from a woman aged 70-85 years in good health. CDR3 loop: CASTSGTGNSPLHF. The CDR3 bases are TGCGCCAGCACATCCGGGACAGGCAATTCACCCCTCCACTTT.